By share of the sample, the clone carrying this T cell receptor beta chain is medium-sized (0.01 to 0.1%). Its specificity is unknown. This specimen belongs to a study of immune heterogeneity within non-small cell lung tumors. Bulk tumor genomic DNA constituted the template, at around 600 ng per sample. Several biopsies were spaced far apart within each primary tumor and obtained as surgery took place. Curative operations were performed on patients who had untreated, newly diagnosed non-small cell lung cancer. The TCR beta CDR3 region was amplified by multiplex PCR employing 32 V and 13 J primers. TCRdb re-called the multiplex PCR reads with MiXCR, one entry per CDR3 protein. Found here are about 15,000 distinct CDR3 sequences, under 30% of them singletons; the top ten hold 3.5% to 5%. Germline V CDR1 and CDR2: DFQATT, SNEGSKA (reference sequence). Trimming removed 0 bases from V and 4 bases from J; junction bases left unmatched: 9. The CDR3 consists of 16 residues.

The study, taken as a whole, reports: Identical dominant CDR3 beta clonotypes showed recurrence across tumor sites within a patient, and site-unique high-frequency clones were also present.

This clonotype was obtained from a man aged 35-49 years with non-small cell lung cancer. Specimen: lung tumor tissue. The chain combines TRBV20-1 with TRBJ1-1, with 9 bases that match TRBD1. This CDR3 reads CSAREPYGTGSTEAFF. The DNA for the CDR3 is TGCAGTGCTAGAGAGCCCTACGGGACAGGGAGCACTGAAGCTTTCTTT.